The 10 T cell receptor beta chains reported below all come from one sample, sequenced in a study of T cell repertoires in cytomegalovirus infection. One entry per CDR3 protein, called by TCRdb with MiXCR from the reads. The sample includes 490,000 or so distinct CDR3 sequences, over 9% seen only once; the top ten take 10%. Material: PBMCs. The receptors derive from a human donor in good health (CMV status not recorded). Some clones in this sample may be carry-over from other donors' samples.

This clonotype was seen a few times. This sequence joins TRBV20-1 and TRBJ2-2; D uncertain. The V end was cut by 5 bases, the J end by 0 bases, with 10 bases between. This CDR3 has 14 residues. Germline CDR1 reads DFQATT; CDR2 reads SNEGSKA (reference sequence). The CDR3 reads CSASGPANTGELFF. The CDR3 DNA follows: TGCAGTGCTTCGGGCCCCGCGAACACCGGGGAGCTGTTTTTT.

This clonotype was seen a single time. This sequence joins TRBV12-3 or TRBV12-4 and TRBJ2-2; TRBD2 agrees at 11 bases. The V gene end was trimmed by 6 bases and the J gene end by 4 bases; junction bases not matched to a gene: 4. The CDR3 contains 15 residues. CDR3 region: CASRPSGGSTGELFF. The CDR3 DNA is TGTGCCAGCAGACCTAGCGGGGGGAGCACCGGGGAGCTGTTTTTT.

A word on this clonotype: This could be a read error, since a much larger clone is one nucleotide away. CDR3 nucleotide sequence: TGCAGTGCTAGAGCACCGGGACTAGCGGGATACGCTGGGGCCAACGTCCTGACTTTC. Translating gives CSARAPGLAGYAGANVLTF. The V call is TRBV20-1, the J call TRBJ2-6; 13 bases fit TRBD2. Germline trimming cut 1 base from V and 2 bases from J; bases unmatched to any gene: 8. The CDR3 runs to 19 residues. Germline V gene lookup returns CDR1 DFQATT and CDR2 SNEGSKA (reference sequence).

This clonotype was counted at least ten times. The gene calls are TRBV11-2 and TRBJ2-1, with TRBD2 matching over 9 bases. The CDR3 runs 15 residues. The J segment lost 10 bases and the V segment lost 7 bases, leaving 14 bases of the junction unmatched. Germline V lookup: CDR1 SGHAT, CDR2 FQNNGV. The CDR3: CASTRTSANSREQFF. The CDR3, as DNA: TGTGCCAGCACCCGGACTAGCGCGAACTCGAGGGAGCAGTTCTTC.

Many counts were recorded for this clonotype. V and J are TRBV7-9 and TRBJ2-1, with D tentatively TRBD2 (6 bases). This CDR3 is built from 14 residues. Germline CDR1 reads SEHNR; CDR2 reads FQNEAQ (reference sequence). V was trimmed by 5 bases and J by 4 bases, leaving 12 bases between them. Here the CDR3 DNA reads TGTGCCAGCAGCGCGGGACTTAGGTACAATGAGCAGTTCTTC. This translates into CASSAGLRYNEQFF.

This clonotype was seen many times. This chain connects TRBV6-1 to TRBJ1-6; D unresolved. The ends were cut back, 0 bases at V and 6 bases at J, with 6 bases in the middle. The CDR3 is 14 amino acids. CDR1 is MNHNS, CDR2 SASEGT, per germline. Here the CDR3 DNA reads TGTGCCAGCAGTGAAGCGCCCTCTAATTCACCCCTCCACTTT. As protein: CASSEAPSNSPLHF.

At least ten counts were recorded for this clonotype. This chain connects TRBV11-3 to TRBJ2-5, with TRBD2 as a possible D gene (6 bases). CDR1 is SGHNT and CDR2 is YENEEA in the germline V gene. Trimming left V 5 bases short and J 5 bases short, with 12 bases between. There are 13 residues in the CDR3. The chain's CDR3 is CASSPGTRETQYF. CDR3 bases: TGTGCCAGCAGCCCCGGGACTCGGGAGACCCAGTACTTC.

This clonotype was detected many times. The chain employs TRBV28 and TRBJ1-5, with D possibly being TRBD1 (5 bases). Deletions cut 1 base from V and 2 bases from J, with 15 bases between. This CDR3 region has 17 residues. The V gene's germline CDR1 is MDHEN and CDR2 SYDVKM. CDR3 in DNA: TGTGCCAGCAGTTTATCAGAGGGCAGGGCAGGCAATCAGCCCCAGCATTTT. Translated, it gives CASSLSEGRAGNQPQHF.

This clonotype was seen at least ten times. J is TRBJ2-5 and V is TRBV20-1; the D gene is possibly TRBD1 (5 bases). The CDR3 totals 15 residues. CDR1 and CDR2 (germline): DFQATT, SNEGSKA (reference sequence). V was cut by 0 bases and J by 5 bases, with 16 bases left in between. Here the CDR3 reads CSARDLGQGGETQYF. The DNA for the CDR3 is TGCAGTGCTAGAGATCTAGGGCAGGGTGGGGAGACCCAGTACTTC.

This clonotype was counted at least ten times. The chain joins TRBV7-9 to TRBJ2-6; 9 nucleotides align to TRBD1. This CDR3 has 17 amino acids. Trimming cost V 5 bases and J 0 bases; bases outside gene matches: 5. The germline CDR1 and CDR2 sequences are SEHNR and FQNEAQ (reference sequence). Here the CDR3 reads CASSTGTGYSGANVLTF. The CDR3 DNA reads TGTGCCAGCAGCACCGGGACAGGGTACTCTGGGGCCAACGTCCTGACTTTC.